This entry lists 30 T cell receptor beta chains sequenced from one sample in a study of T-cell memory formation after mild COVID-19. TCRdb analysed the 5' RACE reads with MiXCR anew, one entry per CDR3 protein. In the table there are 250,000 to 350,000 distinct CDR3 sequences, approximately 14% of which are singletons. The sequencing sample was made of PBMCs or a T cell subset sorted from them (not recorded which). All receptors derive from a man between 18 and 29 years old who had mild COVID-19 (a few samples of this study predate the infection). Cell type and time point are not known.

This clonotype has a handful of counts. This chain links TRBV6-5 with TRBJ1-1; TRBD1 matches at 7 bases. Trimming took 5 bases from V and 8 from J; bases not matched to a gene: 8. Germline lookup yields CDR1 MNHEY and CDR2 SVGAGI. The CDR3 contains 13 residues. In nucleotides, the CDR3 is TGTGCCAGCAGTCAGGACAGGTCGGTGGAAGCTTTCTTT. Amino acid sequence: CASSQDRSVEAFF.

This clonotype was seen more than once but under ten times. V gene TRBV29-1 combines with J gene TRBJ1-2, with no clear D. There are 13 residues in the CDR3. Per germline, CDR1 SQVTM and CDR2 ANQGSEA. Trimming pared 0 bases from V and 8 bases from J, leaving 13 bases between. Written as DNA, the CDR3 is TGCAGCGTTGAAGATAATATTGGGCCGGGCTACACCTTC. Its translation: CSVEDNIGPGYTF.

This clonotype appeared many times. V and J are TRBV11-3 and TRBJ2-2; 8 bases agree with TRBD1. Losses at the gene ends were 5 bases for V and 1 base for J; bases not matched to a gene: 3. The CDR3 is 15 residues long. Germline CDR1 reads SGHNT; CDR2 reads YENEEA. The CDR3 DNA follows: TGTGCCAGCAGCCCCGGGACAGGGAACACCGGGGAGCTGTTTTTT. Translated: CASSPGTGNTGELFF.

This clonotype appeared a few times. The chain recombines TRBV6-6 with TRBJ1-5; D is uncertain. The CDR3 contains 13 residues. The germline CDR1 and CDR2 sequences are MNHNY and SVGAGI (reference sequence). V lost 2 bases, J lost 4 bases, and 6 bases lay in between. The CDR3 DNA sequence: TGTGCCAGCAGTTACACCGTGAATCAGCCCCAGCATTTT. As protein: CASSYTVNQPQHF.

This clonotype was observed a handful of times. The V and J genes are TRBV7-9 and TRBJ1-5; no clear D. Deletions cut 5 bases from V and 7 bases from J, with 15 bases between. Looked up from germline, CDR1 is SEHNR and CDR2 is FQNEAQ (reference sequence). The CDR3 has 14 residues. CDR3 DNA: TGTGCCAGCAGCCCCATTGGGCCCCCGCAGCCCCAGCATTTT. Translated: CASSPIGPPQPQHF.

The gene calls are TRBV6-6 and TRBJ2-3, with 8 bases matching TRBD1. The V segment lost 4 bases and the J segment 6 bases; nucleotides outside the gene matches: 3. CDR1 is MNHNY, CDR2 SVGAGI, per germline (reference sequence). The CDR3 contains 13 residues. Written as DNA, the CDR3 is TGTGCCAGCAGTTCCTGGACAGGGGATACGCAGTATTTT. It codes for CASSSWTGDTQYF.

This clonotype was seen only a few times. This chain uses TRBV20-1 with TRBJ1-5; D might be TRBD1 (6 bases). Germline V gene sequence: CDR1 DFQATT, CDR2 SNEGSKA (reference sequence). The CDR3 has 15 residues. Trimming stripped 0 bases from V and 4 bases from J, with 13 bases between. CDR3 sequence reads: CSARDPRGQNQPQHF. CDR3 DNA: TGCAGTGCTAGAGATCCCCGGGGACAAAATCAGCCCCAGCATTTT.

This clonotype counts as medium-sized. The V gene is TRBV28, the J gene TRBJ2-5; TRBD1 might be the D (6 bases). From germline, CDR1 is MDHEN and CDR2 SYDVKM. Between the trimmed V and J ends, which lost 6 bases and 3 bases, there was a span of 11 bases. The CDR3 spans 13 residues. As DNA, the CDR3 is TGTGCCAGCAGGCCACAGGGAAAAGAGACCCAGTACTTC. Amino acid sequence: CASRPQGKETQYF.

This clonotype has more than one count but fewer than ten. V is TRBV3-1 and J is TRBJ1-1; D not certain. Germline V gene data show CDR1 as LGHDT and CDR2 as YNNKEL (reference sequence). V lost 3 bases, J lost 5 bases, and 7 bases lay in between. This CDR3 spans 12 amino acids. The DNA for the CDR3 is TGTGCCAGCAGCCAGGGGTGGACTGAAGCTTTCTTT. Its protein is CASSQGWTEAFF.

This chain connects TRBV28 to TRBJ1-1; D gene uncertain. The germline V gene has CDR1 MDHEN and CDR2 SYDVKM. Trimming shortened V by 4 bases and J by 0 bases, and 9 bases separated the two germline ends. This CDR3 is 14 amino acids long. CDR3 protein: CASSSAGMNTEAFF. CDR3 nucleotides: TGTGCCAGCAGTTCCGCGGGCATGAACACTGAAGCTTTCTTT.

This chain connects TRBV5-6 to TRBJ2-7; D ambiguous. Germline-derived CDR1 and CDR2 are SGHDT and YYEEEE. The V end lost 4 bases, the J end lost 4 bases, and 12 bases lay between the germline ends. This CDR3 is 13 amino acids long. The CDR3 region is CASSPPGRYEQYV. The CDR3 bases are TGTGCCAGCAGCCCGCCGGGTCGGTACGAGCAGTACGTC.

This clonotype occurred a few times. This chain links TRBV5-1 with TRBJ1-3; maybe TRBD1 (5 bases). V was pared by 4 bases and J by 4 bases, with 15 bases between. This CDR3 has 15 residues. Germline V gene sequence: CDR1 SGHRS, CDR2 YFSETQ. In DNA form, the CDR3 reads TGCGCCAGCAGCCTCCCGGGACCAGGGGGAAACACCATATATTTT. Amino acids: CASSLPGPGGNTIYF.

This clonotype was observed many times. The CDR3 bases are TGTGCCAGCAGCTTAAGGGTTCAGGAACAGCCCCAGCATTTT. Encoded protein: CASSLRVQEQPQHF. The chain recombines TRBV7-2 with TRBJ1-5; no clear D gene. The CDR3 extends over 14 amino acids. The V gene lost 2 bases and the J gene lost 7 bases, with 12 bases spanning the gap. Germline lookup yields CDR1 SGHTA and CDR2 FQGNSA. The complete variable domain, with remaining parts taken from reference TRBV7-2 and TRBJ1-5, reads GAGVSQSPSNKVTEKGKDVELRCDPISGHTALYWYRQSLGQGLEFLIYFQGNSAPDKSGLPSDRFSAERTGGSVSTLTIQRTQQEDSAVYLCASSLRVQEQPQHFGDGTRLSIL.

The chain employs TRBV7-9 and TRBJ1-3, with D perhaps TRBD1 (5 bases). The germline gives CDR1 SEHNR, CDR2 FQNEAQ (reference sequence). The CDR3 loop spans 15 amino acids. V lost 5 bases to trimming and J lost 0 bases, with 11 bases between them. This CDR3 reads CASSARQNSGNTIYF. DNA of the CDR3: TGTGCCAGCAGCGCTCGACAGAACTCTGGAAACACCATATATTTT.

The V and J genes are TRBV7-2 and TRBJ1-2; 9 bases agree with TRBD1. This CDR3 contains 13 residues. Germline-derived CDR1 and CDR2 are SGHTA and FQGNSA. Trimming at V came to 8 bases and at J to 5 bases, leaving 6 bases not matched to a gene. CDR3 sequence (DNA): TGTGCCAGCCGCCGGGACAGGGAGTATGGCTACACCTTC. Translated, it gives CASRRDREYGYTF.

This clonotype was seen many times. The CDR3 bases are TGTGCCAGCAGCGGCGGGGGGCCCCCGGCTACGCAGTATTTT. It encodes CASSGGGPPATQYF. J is TRBJ2-3 and V is TRBV7-3, with 8 bases fitting TRBD2. CDR1 and CDR2 (germline): SGHTA, FQGTGA. V trimming: 5 bases; J trimming: 8 bases; junction bases outside the gene matches: 9. CDR3 size: 14 residues.

This clonotype occurred many times. This chain uses TRBV2 with TRBJ2-7, with D hard to call. Germline V gene lookup returns CDR1 SNHLY and CDR2 FYNNEI. The V end lost 1 base, the J end lost 0 bases, and 7 bases lay between the germline ends. The CDR3 totals 14 residues. The CDR3 spells CASSEEDHSYEQYF. CDR3 nucleotide sequence: TGTGCCAGCAGTGAAGAGGACCACTCCTACGAGCAGTACTTC.

The chain employs TRBV6-5 and TRBJ2-3; D unresolved. The germline V and J ends were trimmed by 0 bases and 4 bases, with 11 bases remaining between them. The CDR3 spans 15 residues. Looked up from germline, CDR1 is MNHEY and CDR2 is SVGAGI. The CDR3 DNA follows: TGTGCCAGCAGTTACTCAACGGTCGGACCAGATACGCAGTATTTT. Protein: CASSYSTVGPDTQYF.

This clonotype was detected a few times. The V call is TRBV20-1, the J call TRBJ2-2; the D is unclear. This CDR3 region has 14 residues. Looked up from germline, CDR1 is DFQATT and CDR2 is SNEGSKA (reference sequence). V shed 5 bases and J shed 1 base, with 11 bases lying between them. The CDR3 is CSAPGRVNTGELFF. The CDR3 DNA reads TGCAGTGCTCCGGGCCGGGTGAACACCGGGGAGCTGTTTTTT.

This clonotype has at least ten counts. This chain connects TRBV24-1 to TRBJ2-1; D is undetermined. Germline V gene sequence: CDR1 KGHDR, CDR2 SFDVKD. This CDR3 has 12 amino acids. V lost 11 bases to trimming and J lost 0 bases, with 7 bases between them. The CDR3 coding sequence is TGTGCCAACCCGGCCTCCTACAATGAGCAGTTCTTC. This codes for CANPASYNEQFF.

This clonotype appeared a few times. V gene TRBV20-1 combines with J gene TRBJ1-2; 8 bases line up with TRBD1. The CDR3 extends over 13 amino acids. With 1 base clipped from V and 7 bases from J, the junction kept 5 bases outside the gene matches. CDR1 and CDR2 (germline): DFQATT, SNEGSKA (reference sequence). CDR3 region: CSARGSGGGGYTF. CDR3 bases: TGCAGTGCTAGAGGCTCAGGGGGCGGTGGCTACACCTTC.

CDR3 coding DNA: TGTGCCAGCAGCTTAACAGCGGAGAACTACGAGCAGTACTTC. It translates to CASSLTAENYEQYF. The chain combines TRBV7-9 with TRBJ2-7, with D perhaps TRBD2 (5 bases). The CDR3 runs 14 residues. V lost 2 bases and J lost 3, with 11 bases in between. Germline CDR1 reads SEHNR; CDR2 reads FQNEAQ (reference sequence).

This clonotype was picked up a small number of times. The rearrangement links TRBV5-1 to TRBJ2-7, with TRBD1 identical over 9 bases. The CDR3 is 13 residues long. Germline-derived CDR1 and CDR2 are SGHRS and YFSETQ. V was pared by 7 bases and J by 5 bases, with 7 bases of the junction left unmatched. This chain's CDR3 is CASSRDRDNEQYF. The CDR3, as DNA: TGCGCCAGCTCCCGGGACAGGGACAACGAGCAGTACTTC.

There are a few counts of this clonotype. The chain links TRBV25-1 to TRBJ1-5; 8 positions match TRBD1. CDR1 is MGHDK, CDR2 SYGVNS, per germline. V gave up 4 bases and J gave up 4 bases; unmatched junction bases: 12. The CDR3 sequence is 17 residues long. The CDR3 region is CASSGPSDRETNQPQHF. The CDR3 bases are TGTGCCAGCAGTGGCCCCTCGGACAGGGAAACAAATCAGCCCCAGCATTTT.

The rearrangement joins TRBV5-5 to TRBJ2-3; possibly TRBD1 for D (6 bases). V was trimmed by 1 base and J by 0 bases, leaving 12 bases between them. There are 16 residues in the CDR3. The germline CDR1 and CDR2 sequences are SGHKS and YYEKEE (reference sequence). The CDR3 region has the DNA TGTGCCAGCAGCTTGTACAGGGCTTCTAGCACAGATACGCAGTATTTT. This codes for CASSLYRASSTDTQYF. Drawing the rest from reference TRBV5-5 and TRBJ2-3, the complete variable domain is DAGVTQSPTHLIKTRGQQVTLRCSPISGHKSVSWYQQVLGQGPQFIFQYYEKEERGRGNFPDRFSARQFPNYSSELNVNALLLGDSALYLCASSLYRASSTDTQYFGPGTRLTVL.

This clonotype has only a few counts. The chain carries TRBV20-1 and TRBJ1-1; D gene ambiguous. The V and J ends lost 5 bases and 3 bases respectively, with 13 bases between them. The germline V gene has CDR1 DFQATT and CDR2 SNEGSKA (reference sequence). The CDR3 has 13 amino acids. CDR3 in DNA: TGCAGTGCTCCGGGGAACGGGGACACTGAAGCTTTCTTT. As protein: CSAPGNGDTEAFF.

The chain uses TRBV11-2 and TRBJ1-2; 8 bases are shared with TRBD1. The germline gives CDR1 SGHAT, CDR2 FQNNGV. The CDR3 extends over 14 amino acids. The V gene end was trimmed by 7 bases and the J gene end by 4 bases; junction bases not matched to a gene: 8. The chain's CDR3 is CASTQGAGGYGYTF. CDR3 bases: TGTGCCAGCACCCAGGGGGCGGGTGGCTATGGCTACACCTTC.

This clonotype was seen a few times. The CDR3 reads CASSPLDSYEQYF. In DNA, the CDR3 is TGTGCCAGTAGCCCACTTGACAGTTACGAGCAGTACTTC. This chain links TRBV19 with TRBJ2-7; weak D call: TRBD1 (5 bases). V was trimmed by 6 bases and J by 4 bases, leaving 13 bases between them. The CDR3 runs to 13 residues. The germline V gene has CDR1 LNHDA and CDR2 SQIVND (reference sequence).

This clonotype was recorded a few times. The chain carries TRBV6-6 and TRBJ1-2; D is unresolved. Trimming stripped 4 bases from V and 3 bases from J, with 9 bases between. Germline V gene data show CDR1 as MNHNY and CDR2 as SVGAGI (reference sequence). This CDR3 has 13 residues. CDR3 sequence reads: CASSLGADYGYTF. In DNA form, the CDR3 reads TGTGCCAGCAGTTTAGGTGCTGACTATGGCTACACCTTC.

This clonotype has a count of ten or more. The V call is TRBV5-1, the J call TRBJ1-2; possibly TRBD1 for D (5 bases). The CDR3 length is 13 residues. Germline lookup yields CDR1 SGHRS and CDR2 YFSETQ. The V end was cut by 4 bases, the J end by 8 bases, with 15 bases between. The CDR3 DNA reads as TGCGCCAGCAGCCAGGGCGCATCGGGGGGCTACACCTTC. It is translated as CASSQGASGGYTF.